These 13 T cell receptor beta chains originate from one sample sequenced in a study of cytomegalovirus exposure and HLA in healthy donors. The protocol was immunoSEQ multiplex PCR, while the TCRdb copy is restricted to in-frame clones and leaves out a portion. The sample includes approximately 160,000 clones, 80% to 90% seen only once; the top ten take around 5%. Sample: PBMCs. These receptors all come from a woman younger than 45 in good health and CMV-seronegative.

V and J are TRBV27 and TRBJ2-1; 10 nucleotides match TRBD2. V gave up 2 bases and J gave up 3 bases; unmatched junction bases: 7. CDR3 size: 17 residues. Germline assignment: CDR1 MNHEY and CDR2 SMNVEV (reference sequence). CDR3 amino acids: CASSLNGGTSDYNEQFF. CDR3 DNA sequence: TGTGCCAGCAGTTTAAACGGTGGGACTAGCGACTACAATGAGCAGTTCTTC.

V usage is TRBV28 and J usage is TRBJ2-7; a weak D match, TRBD2 (6 bases). Germline CDR1 and CDR2: MDHEN and SYDVKM. The CDR3 extends over 14 amino acids. Deletions cut 5 bases from V and 5 bases from J, with 16 bases between. The CDR3 coding sequence is TGTGCCAGCAGTCTGGGAGGTAGCGTGAACGAGCAGTACTTC. This encodes CASSLGGSVNEQYF.

This chain connects TRBV12-5 to TRBJ1-1, with D unclear. Germline V gene lookup returns CDR1 LGHNT and CDR2 FRNRAP. V dropped 6 bases and J dropped 1 base, with 9 bases sitting between them. The CDR3 loop spans 13 amino acids. In DNA, the CDR3 is TGTGCTAGTGGCTGGGCAGGGAACACTGAAGCTTTCTTT. Translating gives CASGWAGNTEAFF.

This sequence joins TRBV25-1 and TRBJ2-5; D not certain. V was cut by 2 bases and J by 2 bases, with 9 bases left in between. The germline gives CDR1 MGHDK, CDR2 SYGVNS. The CDR3 loop spans 14 amino acids. This CDR3 is CASSEGTVQETQYF. DNA for the CDR3: TGTGCCAGCAGTGAAGGTACAGTACAAGAGACCCAGTACTTC.

The chain combines TRBV6-5 with TRBJ2-2, with 8 bases lining up with TRBD1. Germline V gene lookup returns CDR1 MNHEY and CDR2 SVGAGI. This CDR3 contains 15 residues. J gave up 5 bases and V 6 bases, and 8 bases lay outside the gene matches. The CDR3 nucleotides read TGTGCCAGCAGACCCGGACAGGGCTGGACCGGGGAGCTGTTTTTT. Translation gives CASRPGQGWTGELFF.

The chain combines TRBV5-5 with TRBJ1-2; perhaps TRBD1 as D (5 bases). CDR1 SGHKS and CDR2 YYEKEE come from the germline V gene (reference sequence). CDR3 length equals 14 residues. V was trimmed by 6 bases and J by 2 bases, leaving 14 bases between them. CDR3 protein: CASIRDRENYGYTF. The CDR3 nucleotides are TGTGCCAGCATCCGGGACCGAGAAAACTATGGCTACACCTTC.

The gene calls are TRBV30 and TRBJ1-3; D unclear. Germline V gives CDR1 GTSNPN, CDR2 SVGIG (reference sequence). The V end was cut by 1 base, the J end by 0 bases, with 4 bases between. This CDR3 contains 13 residues. CDR3 protein: CAWSGDSGNTIYF. CDR3 DNA sequence: TGTGCCTGGAGTGGGGACTCTGGAAACACCATATATTTT.

This clone has only a few counts. V and J are TRBV14 and TRBJ1-4; no reliable D call. The germline V gene encodes CDR1 SGHDN and CDR2 FVKESK. This CDR3 has 12 amino acids. The V end was cut by 0 bases, the J end by 10 bases, with 6 bases between. The CDR3 is CASSQENVKLFF. DNA of the CDR3: TGTGCCAGCAGCCAAGAAAACGTAAAACTGTTTTTT.

V usage is TRBV20-1 and J usage is TRBJ1-1, with D hard to call. V lost 5 bases to trimming and J lost 0 bases, with 4 bases between them. The CDR3 consists of 11 residues. Germline CDR1 reads DFQATT; CDR2 reads SNEGSKA (reference sequence). The CDR3 coding sequence is TGCAGTGCTCTTATGAACACTGAAGCTTTCTTT. Protein: CSALMNTEAFF.

V usage is TRBV9 and J usage is TRBJ2-1; D remains unclear. CDR1 is SGDLS, CDR2 YYNGEE, per germline. The CDR3 length is 11 residues. The V end was cut by 3 bases, the J end by 4 bases, with 2 bases between. CDR3 in amino acids: CASSGYNEQFF. The CDR3 region has the DNA TGTGCCAGCAGCGGTTACAATGAGCAGTTCTTC. The full variable domain, in which reference TRBV9 and TRBJ2-1 provide the parts outside the CDR3, is DSGVTQTPKHLITATGQRVTLRCSPRSGDLSVYWYQQSLDQGLQFLIQYYNGEERAKGNILERFSAQQFPDLHSELNLSSLELGDSALYFCASSGYNEQFFGPGTRLTVL.

The V call is TRBV7-9, the J call TRBJ2-1, with 11 bases that match TRBD2. Germline V gives CDR1 SEHNR, CDR2 FQNEAQ (reference sequence). CDR3 length: 16 amino acids. The ends lost 3 bases at V and 14 bases at J; junction bases unmatched: 15. The CDR3: CASSFSGSGRAEREFF. In DNA, the CDR3 is TGTGCCAGCAGCTTCTCGGGTAGCGGGAGGGCTGAGAGGGAGTTCTTC.

This rearrangement joins TRBV7-3 to TRBJ1-6; D possibly corresponds to TRBD1 (6 bases). This CDR3 comprises 15 residues. Between the trimmed V and J ends, which lost 6 bases and 10 bases, there was a span of 19 bases. Germline V gene lookup returns CDR1 SGHTA and CDR2 FQGTGA. DNA of the CDR3: TGTGCCAGCAGACGATCTACAGGGTCTGGGTCACCCCTCCACTTT. Translating it yields CASRRSTGSGSPLHF.

V gene TRBV11-2 combines with J gene TRBJ1-2, with TRBD1 identical over 8 bases. The CDR3 covers 16 residues. Germline-derived CDR1 and CDR2 are SGHAT and FQNNGV. V was clipped by 5 bases and J by 4 bases; unmatched bases: 12. CDR3 DNA: TGTGCCAGCAGCCGCCCGGGGGCGGGACAGGCCTATGGCTACACCTTC. This encodes CASSRPGAGQAYGYTF.